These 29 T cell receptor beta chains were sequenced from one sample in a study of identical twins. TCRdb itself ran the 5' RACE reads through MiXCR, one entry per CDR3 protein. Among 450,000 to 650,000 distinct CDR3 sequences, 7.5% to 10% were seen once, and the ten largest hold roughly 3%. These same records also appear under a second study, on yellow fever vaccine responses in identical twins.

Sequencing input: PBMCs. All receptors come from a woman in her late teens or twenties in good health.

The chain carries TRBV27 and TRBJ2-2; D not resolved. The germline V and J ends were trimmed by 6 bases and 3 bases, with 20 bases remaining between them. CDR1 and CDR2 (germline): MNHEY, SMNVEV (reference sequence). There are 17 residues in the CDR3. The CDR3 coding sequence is TGTGCCAGCAGCCTATTAAGCTCCCCCGGGTACACCGGGGAGCTGTTTTTT. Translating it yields CASSLLSSPGYTGELFF.

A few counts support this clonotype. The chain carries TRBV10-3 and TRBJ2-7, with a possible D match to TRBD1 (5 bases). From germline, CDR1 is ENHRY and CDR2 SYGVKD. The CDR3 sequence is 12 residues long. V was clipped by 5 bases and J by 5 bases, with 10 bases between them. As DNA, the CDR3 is TGTGCCATCAGTCAAAGGGGCGACGAGCAGTACTTC. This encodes CAISQRGDEQYF.

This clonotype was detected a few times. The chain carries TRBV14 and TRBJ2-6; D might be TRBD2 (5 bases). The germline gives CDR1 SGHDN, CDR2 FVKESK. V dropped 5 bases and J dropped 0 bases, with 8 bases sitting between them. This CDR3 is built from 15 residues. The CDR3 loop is CASSTRDSGANVLTF. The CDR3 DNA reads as TGTGCCAGCAGCACCCGGGACTCTGGGGCCAACGTCCTGACTTTC.

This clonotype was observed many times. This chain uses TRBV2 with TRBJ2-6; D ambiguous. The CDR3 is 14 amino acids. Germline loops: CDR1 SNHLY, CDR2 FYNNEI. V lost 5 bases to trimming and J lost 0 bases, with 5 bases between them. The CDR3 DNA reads TGTGCCAGCAGTTATGCCTCTGGGGCCAACGTCCTGACTTTC. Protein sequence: CASSYASGANVLTF.

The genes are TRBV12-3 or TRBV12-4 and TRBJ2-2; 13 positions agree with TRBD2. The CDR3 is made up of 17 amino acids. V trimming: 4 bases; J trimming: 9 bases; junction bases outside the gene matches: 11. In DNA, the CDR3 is TGTGCCAGCAGTTCACAAGGGACTAGCGGGAAATACTGGGAGCTGTTTTTT. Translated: CASSSQGTSGKYWELFF.

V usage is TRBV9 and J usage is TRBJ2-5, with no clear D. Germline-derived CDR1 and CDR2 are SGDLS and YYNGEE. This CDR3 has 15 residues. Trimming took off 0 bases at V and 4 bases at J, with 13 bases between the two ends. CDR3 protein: CASSVGLDDGETQYF. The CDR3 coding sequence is TGTGCCAGCAGCGTAGGTTTAGATGATGGAGAGACCCAGTACTTC.

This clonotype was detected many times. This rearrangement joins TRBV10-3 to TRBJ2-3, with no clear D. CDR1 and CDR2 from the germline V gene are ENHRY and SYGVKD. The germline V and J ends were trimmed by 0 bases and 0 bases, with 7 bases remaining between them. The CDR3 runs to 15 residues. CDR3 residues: CAISESSSSTDTQYF. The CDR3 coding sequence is TGTGCCATCAGTGAGTCCTCCTCTAGCACAGATACGCAGTATTTT.

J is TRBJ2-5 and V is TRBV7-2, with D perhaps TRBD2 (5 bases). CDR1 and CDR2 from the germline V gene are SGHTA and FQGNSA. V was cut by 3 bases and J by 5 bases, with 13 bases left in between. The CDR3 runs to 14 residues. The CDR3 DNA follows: TGTGCCAGCAGCTTTCCTGCGGAGGTGGAGACCCAGTACTTC. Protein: CASSFPAEVETQYF. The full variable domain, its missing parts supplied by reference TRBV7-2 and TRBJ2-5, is GAGVSQSPSNKVTEKGKDVELRCDPISGHTALYWYRQSLGQGLEFLIYFQGNSAPDKSGLPSDRFSAERTGGSVSTLTIQRTQQEDSAVYLCASSFPAEVETQYFGPGTRLLVL.

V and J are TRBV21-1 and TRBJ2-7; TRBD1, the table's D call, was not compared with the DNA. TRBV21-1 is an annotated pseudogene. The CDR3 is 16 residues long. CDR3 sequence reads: CASNKGQLRTSYEQYF. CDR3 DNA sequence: TGTGCCAGCAACAAAGGACAGTTGCGAACTTCCTACGAGCAGTACTTC.

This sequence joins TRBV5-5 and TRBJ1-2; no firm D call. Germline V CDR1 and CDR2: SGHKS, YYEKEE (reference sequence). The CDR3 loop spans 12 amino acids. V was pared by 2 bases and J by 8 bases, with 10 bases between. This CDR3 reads CASSFPGGGYTF. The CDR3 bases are TGTGCCAGCAGCTTCCCGGGAGGAGGCTACACCTTC.

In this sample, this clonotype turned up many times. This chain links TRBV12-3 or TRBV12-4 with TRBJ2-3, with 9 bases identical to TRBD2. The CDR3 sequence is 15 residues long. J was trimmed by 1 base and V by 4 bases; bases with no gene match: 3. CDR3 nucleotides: TGTGCCAGCAGTTCGAGGACTAGCGGCACAGATACGCAGTATTTT. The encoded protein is CASSSRTSGTDTQYF.

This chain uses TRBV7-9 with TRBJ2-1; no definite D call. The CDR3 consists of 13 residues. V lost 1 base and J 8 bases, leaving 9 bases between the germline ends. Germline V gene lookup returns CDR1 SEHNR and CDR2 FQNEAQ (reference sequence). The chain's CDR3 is CASSLGADDEQFF. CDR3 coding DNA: TGTGCCAGCAGCTTAGGTGCAGATGATGAGCAGTTCTTC.

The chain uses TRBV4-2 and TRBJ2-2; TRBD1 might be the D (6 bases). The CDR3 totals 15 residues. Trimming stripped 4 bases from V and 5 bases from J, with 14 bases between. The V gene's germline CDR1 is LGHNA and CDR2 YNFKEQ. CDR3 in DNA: TGTGCCAGCAGCCCTCTGGGGGCGGGTACCGGGGAGCTGTTTTTT. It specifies CASSPLGAGTGELFF.

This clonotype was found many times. The CDR3 region is CASSSAGARPHQLFF. CDR3 DNA: TGCGCCAGCAGCTCTGCGGGGGCCCGACCGCATCAGCTGTTTTTT. The chain joins TRBV5-1 to TRBJ2-2, with D possibly being TRBD2 (7 bases). Germline assignment: CDR1 SGHRS and CDR2 YFSETQ. Trimming shortened V by 3 bases and J by 12 bases, and 21 bases separated the two germline ends. CDR3 length equals 15 residues. The complete variable domain, with remaining parts taken from reference TRBV5-1 and TRBJ2-2, reads KAGVTQTPRYLIKTRGQQVTLSCSPISGHRSVSWYQQTPGQGLQFLFEYFSETQRNKGNFPGRFSGRQFSNSRSEMNVSTLELGDSALYLCASSSAGARPHQLFFGEGSRLTVL.

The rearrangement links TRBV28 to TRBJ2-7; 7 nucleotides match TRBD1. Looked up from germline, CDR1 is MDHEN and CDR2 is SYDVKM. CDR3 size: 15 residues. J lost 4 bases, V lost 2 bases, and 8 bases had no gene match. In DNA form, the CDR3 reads TGTGCCAGCAGTTTAGGTCAGGGGGTTCGATACGAGCAGTACTTC. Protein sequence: CASSLGQGVRYEQYF.

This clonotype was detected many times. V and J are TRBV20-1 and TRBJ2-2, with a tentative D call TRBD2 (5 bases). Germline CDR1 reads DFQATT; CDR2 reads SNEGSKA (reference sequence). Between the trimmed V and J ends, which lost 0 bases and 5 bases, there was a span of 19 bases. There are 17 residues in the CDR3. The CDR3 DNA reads TGCAGTGCTAGAGACGAGGCCTTAGGACTCGAGACCGGGGAGCTGTTTTTT. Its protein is CSARDEALGLETGELFF.

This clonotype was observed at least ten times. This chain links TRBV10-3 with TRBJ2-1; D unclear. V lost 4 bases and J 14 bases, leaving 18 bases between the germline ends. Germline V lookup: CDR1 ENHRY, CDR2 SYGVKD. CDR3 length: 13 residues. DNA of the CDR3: TGTGCCATCAGTGTTGAAGGCCGCCTAATTGAGTTCTTC. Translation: CAISVEGRLIEFF.

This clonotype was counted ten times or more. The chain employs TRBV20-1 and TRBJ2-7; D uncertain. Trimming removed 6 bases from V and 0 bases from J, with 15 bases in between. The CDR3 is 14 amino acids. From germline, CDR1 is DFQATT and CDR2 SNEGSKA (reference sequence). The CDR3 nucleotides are TGCAGTGCCAGGACGGGTGGGGACTCCTACGAGCAGTACTTC. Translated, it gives CSARTGGDSYEQYF.

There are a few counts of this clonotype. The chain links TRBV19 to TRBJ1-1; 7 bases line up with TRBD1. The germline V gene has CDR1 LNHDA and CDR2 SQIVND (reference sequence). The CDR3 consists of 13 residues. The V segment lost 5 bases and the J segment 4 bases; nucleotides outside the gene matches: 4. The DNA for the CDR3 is TGTGCCAGTAGTGTACAGGGGACCACTGAAGCTTTCTTT. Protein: CASSVQGTTEAFF.

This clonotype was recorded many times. The CDR3 nucleotides are TGTGCCAGCAGCCAGTGGCGACTAGCGGGCGATGAGCAGTTCTTC. Residues: CASSQWRLAGDEQFF. The chain employs TRBV3-1 and TRBJ2-1; 10 bases line up with TRBD2. The CDR3 consists of 15 residues. Germline V lookup: CDR1 LGHDT, CDR2 YNNKEL (reference sequence). V shed 3 bases, J shed 8 bases, and the junction held 7 bases outside the gene matches.

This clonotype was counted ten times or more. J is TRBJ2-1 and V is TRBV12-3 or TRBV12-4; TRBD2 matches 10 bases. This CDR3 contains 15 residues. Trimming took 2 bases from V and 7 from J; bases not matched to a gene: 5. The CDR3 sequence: CASSLPSGSGNEQFF. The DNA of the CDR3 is TGTGCCAGCAGTTTACCTAGCGGGAGTGGAAATGAGCAGTTCTTC.

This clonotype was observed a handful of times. As DNA, the CDR3 is TGTGCCAGCACCCAGGACAGGGAAGCCTACGAGCAGTACTTC. It yields the protein CASTQDREAYEQYF. The rearrangement joins TRBV2 to TRBJ2-7; 8 bases are a match to TRBD1. The germline V gene encodes CDR1 SNHLY and CDR2 FYNNEI. The CDR3 sequence is 14 residues long. J gave up 2 bases and V 7 bases, and 7 bases lay outside the gene matches.

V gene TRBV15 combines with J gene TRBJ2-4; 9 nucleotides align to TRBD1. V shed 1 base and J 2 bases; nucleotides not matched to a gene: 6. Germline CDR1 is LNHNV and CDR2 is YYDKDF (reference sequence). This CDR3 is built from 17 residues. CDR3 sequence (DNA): TGTGCCACCAGCAGAGTGGGACAGGGAGTATCCAAAAACATTCAGTACTTC. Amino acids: CATSRVGQGVSKNIQYF.

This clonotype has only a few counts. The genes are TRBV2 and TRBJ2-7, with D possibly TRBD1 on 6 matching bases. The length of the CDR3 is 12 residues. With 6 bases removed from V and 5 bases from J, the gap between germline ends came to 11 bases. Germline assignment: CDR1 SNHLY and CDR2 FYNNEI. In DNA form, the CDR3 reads TGTGCCAGCAGAGAGGACAGCGACGAGCAGTACTTC. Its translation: CASREDSDEQYF.

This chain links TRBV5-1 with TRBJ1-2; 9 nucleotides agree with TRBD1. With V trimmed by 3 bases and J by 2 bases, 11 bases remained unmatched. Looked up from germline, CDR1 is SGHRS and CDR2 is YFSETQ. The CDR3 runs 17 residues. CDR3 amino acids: CASSSSGTGRLNYGYTF. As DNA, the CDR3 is TGCGCCAGCAGCTCCTCCGGGACAGGGAGGCTCAACTATGGCTACACCTTC. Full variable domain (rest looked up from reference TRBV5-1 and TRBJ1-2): KAGVTQTPRYLIKTRGQQVTLSCSPISGHRSVSWYQQTPGQGLQFLFEYFSETQRNKGNFPGRFSGRQFSNSRSEMNVSTLELGDSALYLCASSSSGTGRLNYGYTFGSGTRLTVV.

CDR3 protein: CSASFQGTDTQYF. The DNA of the CDR3 is TGCAGTGCTAGCTTTCAGGGCACAGATACGCAGTATTTT. The chain is built from TRBV20-1 and TRBJ2-3; D remains ambiguous. From germline, CDR1 is DFQATT and CDR2 SNEGSKA (reference sequence). The length of the CDR3 is 13 residues. V was cut by 3 bases and J by 1 base, with 8 bases left in between.

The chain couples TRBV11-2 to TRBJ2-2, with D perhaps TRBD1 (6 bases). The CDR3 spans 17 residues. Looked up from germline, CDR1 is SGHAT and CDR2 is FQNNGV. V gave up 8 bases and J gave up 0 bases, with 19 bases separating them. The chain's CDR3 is CASRPAFDRTNTGELFF. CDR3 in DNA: TGTGCCAGCCGCCCAGCATTCGACAGGACGAACACCGGGGAGCTGTTTTTT.

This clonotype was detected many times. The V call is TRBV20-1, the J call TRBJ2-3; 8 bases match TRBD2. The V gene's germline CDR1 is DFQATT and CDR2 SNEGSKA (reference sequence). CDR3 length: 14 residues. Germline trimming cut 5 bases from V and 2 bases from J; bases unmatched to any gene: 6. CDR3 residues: CSALAGPTTDTQYF. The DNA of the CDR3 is TGCAGTGCTTTAGCGGGGCCAACCACAGATACGCAGTATTTT.

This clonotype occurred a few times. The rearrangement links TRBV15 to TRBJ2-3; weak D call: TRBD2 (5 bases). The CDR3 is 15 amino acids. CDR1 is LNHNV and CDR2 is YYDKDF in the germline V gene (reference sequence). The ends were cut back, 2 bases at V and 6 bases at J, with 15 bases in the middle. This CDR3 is CATSRSLLVPDTQYF. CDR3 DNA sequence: TGTGCCACCAGCAGATCACTACTAGTTCCGGATACGCAGTATTTT.